Listed below are T cell receptor beta chains from one sample, sequenced in a study of shared clonotypes between healthy human individuals. The data were produced by immunoSEQ multiplex PCR, yet TCRdb's version contains in-frame clones alone and is incomplete. In the table there are some 2,000,000 clones, 95% of which are singletons. The sequenced sample consisted of naive CD4+ T cells sorted from blood. These receptors all come from a man aged 18 to 30 in good health. The CDR3 runs from the conserved cysteine through the conserved F or W. The order of the fields is J gene, CDR3 length, D gene, clone size, V gene, CDR3 protein, CDR3 DNA. A D gene is named only where the DNA matches it firmly. Clone size is stated in some rows and not others, as once, few, many or a class when expanded.

TRBJ2-7 | 15 | . | once | TRBV13 | CASSSLASQGSVAYF | TGTGCCAGCAGCTCCCTAGCGTCACAGGGATCTGTTGCGTACTTC
TRBJ2-1 | 12 | . | . | TRBV11-2 | CASSRTLNEQFF | TGTGCCAGCAGCCGGACACTTAATGAGCAGTTCTTC
TRBJ2-7 | 14 | . | once | TRBV5-1 | CASHMGQSSYEQYF | TGCGCCAGCCATATGGGACAAAGCTCCTACGAGCAGTACTTC
TRBJ2-2 | 13 | TRBD2 | . | TRBV15 | CATSRDDKSGELF | TGTGCCACCAGCAGAGATGATAAAAGCGGGGAGCTTTTT
TRBJ2-2 | 13 | TRBD1 | . | TRBV19 | CASSRDRFGELFF | TGTGCCAGTAGTCGGGACAGATTCGGGGAGCTGTTTTTT
TRBJ1-5 | 16 | TRBD1 | . | TRBV18 | CASSHSDRGGNQPQHF | TGTGCCAGCTCACACTCTGACAGGGGAGGCAATCAGCCCCAGCATTTT
TRBJ2-7 | 14 | TRBD1 | . | TRBV30 | CAWSSGTGGYEQYF | TGTGCCTGGAGCTCCGGGACAGGGGGCTACGAGCAGTACTTC
TRBJ2-5 | 16 | TRBD2 | . | TRBV10-3 | CAISVGLAALGETQYF | TGTGCCATCAGTGTGGGACTAGCCGCATTGGGAGAGACCCAGTACTTC
TRBJ2-4 | 17 | . | . | TRBV15 | CATSKPTGIRAKNIQYF | TGTGCCACCAGCAAGCCAACGGGTATTAGAGCCAAAAACATTCAGTACTTC
TRBJ1-4 | 12 | TRBD1 | . | TRBV30 | CAWSRDRGVQFF | TGTGCCTGGAGCCGGGACAGGGGGGTTCAGTTTTTT
TRBJ2-5 | 14 | TRBD2 | . | TRBV29-1 | CSAASGSGQETQYF | TGCAGCGCAGCTAGCGGGTCCGGCCAAGAGACCCAGTACTTC
TRBJ2-7 | 15 | TRBD2 | once | TRBV6-5 | CASTSPGLAGVEQYF | TGTGCCAGCACTTCACCGGGACTAGCGGGAGTCGAGCAGTACTTC
TRBJ1-1 | 13 | . | . | TRBV7-2 | CASRVTRNTEAFF | TGTGCCAGCAGGGTAACAAGGAACACTGAAGCTTTCTTT
TRBJ2-1 | 16 | . | . | TRBV10-3 | CAISESGGGSYNEQFF | TGTGCCATCAGTGAGTCGGGAGGGGGGTCCTACAATGAGCAGTTCTTC
TRBJ2-7 | 14 | TRBD2 | . | TRBV5-4 | CASRRASGDNEQYF | TGTGCCAGCAGGAGGGCTAGCGGGGACAACGAGCAGTACTTC
TRBJ1-4 | 13 | . | . | TRBV5-4 | CATDRTDPLGLFF | TGTGCCACCGATCGGACCGATCCCTTGGGACTGTTTTTT
TRBJ1-3 | 15 | . | . | TRBV5-1 | CASSPDRSSGNTIYF | TGCGCCAGCAGCCCAGACAGGAGCTCTGGAAACACCATATATTTT
TRBJ1-5 | 15 | TRBD1 | . | TRBV7-9 | CASNKGQGGNQPQHF | TGTGCCAGCAACAAGGGACAGGGGGGAAATCAGCCCCAGCATTTT
TRBJ2-1 | 13 | . | . | TRBV19 | CASSMERVHEQFF | TGTGCCAGTAGTATGGAGAGGGTACATGAGCAGTTCTTC
TRBJ2-1 | 11 | TRBD1 | . | TRBV6-5 | CASSQDRQQFF | TGTGCCAGCAGTCAGGACAGGCAGCAGTTCTTC
TRBJ1-2 | 14 | TRBD1 | once | TRBV5-6 | CASSQGTAPYGYTF | TGTGCCAGCAGCCAAGGGACAGCCCCCTATGGCTACACCTTC
TRBJ2-7 | 15 | TRBD1 | . | TRBV5-1 | CASSLRGTASYEQYF | TGCGCCAGCAGCTTGAGGGGGACAGCCTCCTACGAGCAGTACTTC
TRBJ1-6 | 15 | . | . | TRBV19 | CASRAPLGRGSPLHF | TGTGCCAGTAGGGCCCCACTCGGGCGGGGTTCACCCCTCCACTTT
TRBJ2-3 | 15 | . | . | TRBV7-8 | CASSPGGTQTNTQYF | TGTGCCAGCAGCCCAGGGGGGACACAGACTAATACGCAGTATTTT
TRBJ2-5 | 16 | . | . | TRBV5-1 | CASSLAGGIGRETQYF | TGCGCCAGCAGCTTGGCTGGGGGTATAGGAAGGGAGACCCAGTACTTC
TRBJ2-3 | 16 | . | . | TRBV5-1 | CASSYRAGPSTDTQYF | TGCGCCAGCAGCTACCGTGCGGGGCCTAGCACAGATACGCAGTATTTT
TRBJ2-5 | 14 | . | . | TRBV28 | CASSFTGLGETQYF | TGTGCCAGCAGTTTCACGGGATTGGGAGAGACCCAGTACTTC
TRBJ2-2 | 14 | . | . | TRBV5-1 | CASSKVGVTGELFF | TGCGCCAGCAGCAAGGTTGGAGTCACCGGGGAGCTGTTTTTT
TRBJ2-2 | 14 | TRBD1 | few | TRBV6-5 | CASVRGWNTGELFF | TGTGCCAGTGTCAGGGGGTGGAACACCGGGGAGCTGTTTTTT
TRBJ2-7 | 11 | . | . | TRBV25-1 | CAWIPGPLPYF | TGTGCCTGGATTCCCGGGCCTCTACCTTACTTC
TRBJ2-5 | 13 | . | . | TRBV5-1 | CASSLWTEGTQYF | TGCGCCAGCAGCCTGTGGACAGAGGGGACCCAGTACTTC
TRBJ1-2 | 14 | . | . | TRBV11-2 | CASSLEGGRDGYTF | TGTGCCAGCAGCTTAGAGGGGGGCAGGGATGGCTACACCTTC
TRBJ2-7 | 14 | . | . | TRBV10-3 | CATSESGTSYEQYF | TGTGCCACCAGTGAATCCGGGACATCCTACGAGCAGTACTTC
TRBJ1-5 | 15 | . | . | TRBV2 | CASSENRVGNQPQHF | TGTGCCAGCAGTGAGAATAGGGTAGGGAATCAGCCCCAGCATTTT
TRBJ2-2 | 16 | TRBD2 | . | TRBV4-3 | CASSTWTSGIGGELFF | TGCGCCAGCAGCACCTGGACTAGCGGGATTGGCGGGGAGCTGTTTTTT
TRBJ2-5 | 14 | . | . | TRBV5-6 | CASSLGLPQETQYF | TGTGCCAGCAGCTTGGGCCTACCCCAAGAGACCCAGTACTTC
TRBJ1-1 | 16 | . | . | TRBV19 | CAISSVGGSSGTEAFF | TGTGCCATCTCGAGCGTGGGGGGCAGTTCGGGCACTGAAGCTTTCTTT